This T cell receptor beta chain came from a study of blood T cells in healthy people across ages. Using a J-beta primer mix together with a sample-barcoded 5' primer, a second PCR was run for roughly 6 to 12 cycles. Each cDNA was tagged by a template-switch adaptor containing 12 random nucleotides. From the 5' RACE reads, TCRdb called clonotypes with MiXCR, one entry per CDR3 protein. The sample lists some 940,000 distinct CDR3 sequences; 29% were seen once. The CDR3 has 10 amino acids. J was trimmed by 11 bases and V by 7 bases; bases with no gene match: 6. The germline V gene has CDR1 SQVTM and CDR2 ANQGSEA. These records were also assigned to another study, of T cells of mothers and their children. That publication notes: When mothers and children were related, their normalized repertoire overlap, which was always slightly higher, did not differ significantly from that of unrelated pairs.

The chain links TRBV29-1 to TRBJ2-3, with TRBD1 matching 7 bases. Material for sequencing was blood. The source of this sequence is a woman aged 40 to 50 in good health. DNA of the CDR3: TGCAGCGGAGGACAGGCACTGCAGTATTTT. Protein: CSGGQALQYF.